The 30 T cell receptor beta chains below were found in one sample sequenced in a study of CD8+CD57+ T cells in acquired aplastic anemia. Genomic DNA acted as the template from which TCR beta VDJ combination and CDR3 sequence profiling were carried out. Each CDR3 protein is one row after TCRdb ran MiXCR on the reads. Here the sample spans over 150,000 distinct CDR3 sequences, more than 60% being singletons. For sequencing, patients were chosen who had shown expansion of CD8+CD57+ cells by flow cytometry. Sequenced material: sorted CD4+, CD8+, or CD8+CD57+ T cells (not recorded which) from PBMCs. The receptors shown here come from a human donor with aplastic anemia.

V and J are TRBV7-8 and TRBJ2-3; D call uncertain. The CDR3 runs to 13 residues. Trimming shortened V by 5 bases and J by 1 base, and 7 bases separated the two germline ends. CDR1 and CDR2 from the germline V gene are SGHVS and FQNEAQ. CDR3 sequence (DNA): TGTGCCAGCAGCCCTCTCGGCACAGATACGCAGTATTTT. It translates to CASSPLGTDTQYF.

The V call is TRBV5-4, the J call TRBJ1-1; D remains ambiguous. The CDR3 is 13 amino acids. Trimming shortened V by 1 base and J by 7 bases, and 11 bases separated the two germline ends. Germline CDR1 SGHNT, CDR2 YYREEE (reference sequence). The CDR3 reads CASSLSGHSEAFF. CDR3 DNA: TGTGCCAGCAGCTTGTCGGGCCATAGTGAAGCTTTCTTT.

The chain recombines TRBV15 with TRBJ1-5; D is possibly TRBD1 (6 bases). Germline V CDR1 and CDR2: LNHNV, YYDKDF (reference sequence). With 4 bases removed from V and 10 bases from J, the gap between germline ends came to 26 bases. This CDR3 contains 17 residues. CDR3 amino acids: CATSTLIEGGGAHPQHF. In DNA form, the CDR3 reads TGTGCCACCAGCACCCTAATAGAGGGTGGGGGGGCTCATCCCCAGCATTTT.

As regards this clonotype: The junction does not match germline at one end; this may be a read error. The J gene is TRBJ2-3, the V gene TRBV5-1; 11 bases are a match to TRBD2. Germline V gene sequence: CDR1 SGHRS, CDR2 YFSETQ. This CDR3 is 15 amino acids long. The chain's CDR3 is CASSATSGRTDTQYF. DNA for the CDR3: TGTGCCAGCAGCGCCACTAGCGGGAGAACTGATACGCAGTATTTT.

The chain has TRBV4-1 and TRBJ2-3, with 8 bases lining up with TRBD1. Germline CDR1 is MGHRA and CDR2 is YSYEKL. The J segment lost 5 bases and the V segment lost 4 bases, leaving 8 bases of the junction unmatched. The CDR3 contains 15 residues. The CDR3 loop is CASSPVGTGGDTQYF. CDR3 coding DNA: TGCGCCAGCAGCCCAGTCGGAACAGGGGGAGATACGCAGTATTTT.

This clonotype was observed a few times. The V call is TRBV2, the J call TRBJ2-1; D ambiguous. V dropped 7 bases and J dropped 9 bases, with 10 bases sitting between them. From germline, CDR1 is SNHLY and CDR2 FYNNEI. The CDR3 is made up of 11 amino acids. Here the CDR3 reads CASTLEAEQFF. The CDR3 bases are TGTGCCAGCACCTTAGAGGCTGAGCAGTTCTTC.

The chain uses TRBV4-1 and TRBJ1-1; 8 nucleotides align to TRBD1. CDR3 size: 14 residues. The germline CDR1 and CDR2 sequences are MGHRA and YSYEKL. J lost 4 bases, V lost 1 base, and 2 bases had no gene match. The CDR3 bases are TGCGCCAGCAGCCAAGTAACAGGGGGCACTGAAGCTTTCTTT. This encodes CASSQVTGGTEAFF.

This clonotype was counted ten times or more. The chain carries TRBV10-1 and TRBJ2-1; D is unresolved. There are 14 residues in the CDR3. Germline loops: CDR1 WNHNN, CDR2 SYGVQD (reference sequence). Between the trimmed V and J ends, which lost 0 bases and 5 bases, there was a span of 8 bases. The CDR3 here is CASSESGGNNEQFF. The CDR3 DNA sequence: TGCGCCAGCAGTGAGTCTGGTGGAAACAATGAGCAGTTCTTC.

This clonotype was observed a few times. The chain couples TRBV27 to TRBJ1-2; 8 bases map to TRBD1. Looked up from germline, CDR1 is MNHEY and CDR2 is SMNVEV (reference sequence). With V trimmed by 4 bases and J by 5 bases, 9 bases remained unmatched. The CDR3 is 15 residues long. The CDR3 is CASSSIPGQGYGYTF. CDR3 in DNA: TGTGCCAGCAGTTCCATACCCGGACAGGGATATGGCTACACCTTC.

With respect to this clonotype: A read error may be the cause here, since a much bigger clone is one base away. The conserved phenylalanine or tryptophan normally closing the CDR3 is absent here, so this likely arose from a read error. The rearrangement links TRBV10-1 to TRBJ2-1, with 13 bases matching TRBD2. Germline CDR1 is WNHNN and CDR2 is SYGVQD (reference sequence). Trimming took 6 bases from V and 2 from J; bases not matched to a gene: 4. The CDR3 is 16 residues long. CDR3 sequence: CASSSGTSGAYNEQFS. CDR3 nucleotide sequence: TGCGCCAGCAGCTCGGGGACTAGCGGGGCCTACAATGAGCAGTTCTCC.

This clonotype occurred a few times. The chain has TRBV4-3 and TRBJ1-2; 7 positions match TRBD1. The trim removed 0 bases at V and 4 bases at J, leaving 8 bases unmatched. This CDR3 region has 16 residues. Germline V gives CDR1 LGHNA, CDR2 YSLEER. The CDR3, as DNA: TGCGCCAGCAGCCAAGATAGACAGGGACTCAGCTATGGCTACACCTTC. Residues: CASSQDRQGLSYGYTF.

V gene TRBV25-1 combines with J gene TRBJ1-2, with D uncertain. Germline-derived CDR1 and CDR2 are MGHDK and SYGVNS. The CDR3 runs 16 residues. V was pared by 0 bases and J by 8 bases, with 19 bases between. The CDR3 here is CASSEYYGLSSEGYTF. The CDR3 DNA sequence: TGTGCCAGCAGTGAATACTATGGTCTCAGTTCGGAGGGCTACACCTTC.

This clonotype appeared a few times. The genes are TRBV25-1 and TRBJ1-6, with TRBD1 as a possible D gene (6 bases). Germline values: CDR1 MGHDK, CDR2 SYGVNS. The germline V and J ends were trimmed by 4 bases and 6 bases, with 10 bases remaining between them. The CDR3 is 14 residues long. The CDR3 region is CASSGTGSNSPLHF. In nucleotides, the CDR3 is TGTGCCAGCAGTGGTACAGGGAGTAATTCACCCCTCCACTTT.

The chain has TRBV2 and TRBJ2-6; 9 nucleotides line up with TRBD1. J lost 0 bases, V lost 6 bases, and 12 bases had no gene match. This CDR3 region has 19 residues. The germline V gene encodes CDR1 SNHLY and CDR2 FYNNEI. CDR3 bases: TGTGCCAGCAGGGAGGAGCAGGGACAGGGAGACTCTGGGGCCAACGTCCTGACTTTC. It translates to CASREEQGQGDSGANVLTF.

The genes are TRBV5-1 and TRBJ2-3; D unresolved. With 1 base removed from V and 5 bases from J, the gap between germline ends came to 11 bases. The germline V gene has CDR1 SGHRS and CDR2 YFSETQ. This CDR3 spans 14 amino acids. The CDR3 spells CASSLSTGVDTQYF. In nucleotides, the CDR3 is TGCGCCAGCAGCTTGTCTACGGGCGTAGATACGCAGTATTTT.

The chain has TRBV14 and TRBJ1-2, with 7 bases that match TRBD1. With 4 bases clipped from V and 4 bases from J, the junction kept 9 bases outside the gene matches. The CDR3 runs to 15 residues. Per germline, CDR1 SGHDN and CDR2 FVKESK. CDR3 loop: CASSRTGQDLYGYTF. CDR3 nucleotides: TGTGCCAGCAGCCGGACTGGACAGGACCTCTATGGCTACACCTTC.

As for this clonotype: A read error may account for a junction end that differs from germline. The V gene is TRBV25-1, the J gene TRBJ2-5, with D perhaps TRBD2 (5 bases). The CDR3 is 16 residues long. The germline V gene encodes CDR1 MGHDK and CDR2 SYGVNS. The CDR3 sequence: CFSSETNLRAREAQYF. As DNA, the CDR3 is TGTTTCAGCAGTGAAACGAACCTGAGGGCTCGAGAGGCCCAGTACTTC.

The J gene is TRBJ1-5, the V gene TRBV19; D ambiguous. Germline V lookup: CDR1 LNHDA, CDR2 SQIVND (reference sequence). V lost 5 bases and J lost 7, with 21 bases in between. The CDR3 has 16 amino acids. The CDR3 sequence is CASSVTSTGEVQPQHF. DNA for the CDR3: TGTGCCAGTAGTGTGACATCTACCGGGGAGGTACAGCCCCAGCATTTT.

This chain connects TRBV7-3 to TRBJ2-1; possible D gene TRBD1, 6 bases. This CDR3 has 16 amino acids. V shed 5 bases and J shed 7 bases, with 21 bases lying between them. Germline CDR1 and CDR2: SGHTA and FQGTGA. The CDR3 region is CASSSEGNARGNEQFF. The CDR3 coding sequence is TGTGCCAGCAGCAGTGAGGGGAATGCTAGGGGGAATGAGCAGTTCTTC.

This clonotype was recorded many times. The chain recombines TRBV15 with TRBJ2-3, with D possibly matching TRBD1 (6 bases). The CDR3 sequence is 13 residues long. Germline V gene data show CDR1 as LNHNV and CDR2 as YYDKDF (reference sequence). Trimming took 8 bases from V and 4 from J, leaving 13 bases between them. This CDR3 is CATGGRGADTQYF. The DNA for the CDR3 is TGTGCCACCGGGGGCAGGGGAGCAGATACGCAGTATTTT. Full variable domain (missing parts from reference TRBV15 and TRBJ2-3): DAMVIQNPRYQVTQFGKPVTLSCSQTLNHNVMYWYQQKSSQAPKLLFHYYDKDFNNEADTPDNFQSRRPNTSFCFLDIRSPGLGDTAMYLCATGGRGADTQYFGPGTRLTVL.

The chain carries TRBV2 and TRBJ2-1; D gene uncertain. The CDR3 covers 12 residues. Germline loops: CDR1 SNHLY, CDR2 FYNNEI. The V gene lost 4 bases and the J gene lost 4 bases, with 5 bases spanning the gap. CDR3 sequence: CASSVGYNEQFF. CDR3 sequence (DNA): TGTGCCAGCAGTGTTGGTTACAATGAGCAGTTCTTC.

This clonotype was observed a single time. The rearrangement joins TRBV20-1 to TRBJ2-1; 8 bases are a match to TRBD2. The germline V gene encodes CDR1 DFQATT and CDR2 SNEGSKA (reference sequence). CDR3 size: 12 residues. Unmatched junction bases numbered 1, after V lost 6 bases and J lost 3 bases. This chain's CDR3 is CSAGLDYNEQFF. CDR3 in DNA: TGCAGTGCGGGACTAGACTACAATGAGCAGTTCTTC.

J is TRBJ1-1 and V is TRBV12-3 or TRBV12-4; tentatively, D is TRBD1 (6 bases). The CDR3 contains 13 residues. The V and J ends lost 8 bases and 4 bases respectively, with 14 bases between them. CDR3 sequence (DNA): TGTGCCAGCCGGGAGACAGGTCCCACTGAAGCTTTCTTT. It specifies CASRETGPTEAFF.

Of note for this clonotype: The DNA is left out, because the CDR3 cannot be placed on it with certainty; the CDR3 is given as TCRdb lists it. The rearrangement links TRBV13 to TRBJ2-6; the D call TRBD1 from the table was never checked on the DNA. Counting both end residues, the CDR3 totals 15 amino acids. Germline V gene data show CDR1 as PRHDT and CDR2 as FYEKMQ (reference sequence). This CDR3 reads CASSWGQGAFNTEAF.

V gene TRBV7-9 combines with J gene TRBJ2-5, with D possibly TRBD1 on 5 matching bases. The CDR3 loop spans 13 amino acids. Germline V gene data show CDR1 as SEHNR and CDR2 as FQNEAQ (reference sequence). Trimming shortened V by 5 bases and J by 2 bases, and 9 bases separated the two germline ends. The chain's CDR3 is CASSQDRQETQYF. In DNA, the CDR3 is TGTGCCAGCAGCCAAGACAGACAAGAGACCCAGTACTTC. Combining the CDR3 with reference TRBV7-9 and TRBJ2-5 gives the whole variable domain DTGVSQNPRHKITKRGQNVTFRCDPISEHNRLYWYRQTLGQGPEFLTYFQNEAQLEKSRLLSDRFSAERPKGSFSTLEIQRTEQGDSAMYLCASSQDRQETQYFGPGTRLLVL.

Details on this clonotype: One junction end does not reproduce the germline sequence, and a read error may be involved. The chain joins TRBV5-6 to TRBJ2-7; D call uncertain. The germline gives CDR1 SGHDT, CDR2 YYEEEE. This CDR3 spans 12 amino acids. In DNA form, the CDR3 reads TGTGCCGGCAGCTTGGCTTTCGACGAGCAGTACTTC. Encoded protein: CAGSLAFDEQYF.

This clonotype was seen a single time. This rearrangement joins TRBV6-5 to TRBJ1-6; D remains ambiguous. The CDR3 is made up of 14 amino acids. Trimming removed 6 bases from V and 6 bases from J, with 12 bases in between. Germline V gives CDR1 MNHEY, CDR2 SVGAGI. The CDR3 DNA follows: TGTGCCAGCAGACCGGACGGTAGTAATTCACCCCTCCACTTT. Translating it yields CASRPDGSNSPLHF.

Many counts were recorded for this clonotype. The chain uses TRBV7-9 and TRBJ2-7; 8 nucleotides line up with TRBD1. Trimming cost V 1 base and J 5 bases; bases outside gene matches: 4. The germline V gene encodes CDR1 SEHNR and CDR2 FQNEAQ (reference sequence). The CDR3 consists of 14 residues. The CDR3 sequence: CASSLGETGDEQYF. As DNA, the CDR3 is TGTGCCAGCAGCTTAGGGGAGACAGGGGACGAGCAGTACTTC.

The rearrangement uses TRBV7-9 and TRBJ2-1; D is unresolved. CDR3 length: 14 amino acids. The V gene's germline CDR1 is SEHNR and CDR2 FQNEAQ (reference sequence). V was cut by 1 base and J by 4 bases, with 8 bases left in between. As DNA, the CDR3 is TGTGCCAGCAGCTTAGTGGCAGATTACAATGAGCAGTTCTTC. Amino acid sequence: CASSLVADYNEQFF.

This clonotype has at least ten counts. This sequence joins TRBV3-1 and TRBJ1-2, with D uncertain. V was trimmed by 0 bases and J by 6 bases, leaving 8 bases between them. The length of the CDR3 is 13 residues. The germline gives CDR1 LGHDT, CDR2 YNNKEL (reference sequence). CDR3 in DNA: TGTGCCAGCAGCCAAGAATCAGTTAATGGCTACACCTTC. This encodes CASSQESVNGYTF.